This is a list of T cell receptor beta chains from one sample in a study of CD8+CD57+ T cells in acquired aplastic anemia. TCRdb re-called the reads with MiXCR, one entry per CDR3 protein. This table has around 250,000 distinct CDR3 sequences, approximately 86% appearing once. The sequencing input was sorted CD4+, CD8+, or CD8+CD57+ T cells (not recorded which) from PBMCs. The receptors come from a human donor with aplastic anemia. CDR3s include the opening cysteine and the closing phenylalanine or tryptophan. Each record gives: V gene, D gene, J gene, clone size, CDR3 DNA, CDR3 protein. A D gene is named only where the DNA matches it firmly. Clone sizes are given selectively: once, few, many, or a class where the clone is expanded.

TRBV7-6,TRBD2,TRBJ2-6,.,TGTGCCAGCACCCTAGGGAGGGCCCGATCTGGGGCCGACGTCCTGACTTTC,CASTLGRARSGADVLTF
TRBV9,TRBD1,TRBJ2-7,.,TGTGCCAGCAGCCCGATGCAGGACAGGGTCCAGGCGCAGTACTTC,CASSPMQDRVQAQYF
TRBV7-9,.,TRBJ2-3,once,TGTGCCAGCAGCTTAGTACCCGGGGCGCGGGATATTGGGTATTTT,CASSLVPGARDIGYF
TRBV7-2,TRBD2,TRBJ2-1,.,TGTGCCAGCAGCTTAGAAAGCGGGGGGAGCGATGAGCAGTTCTTC,CASSLESGGSDEQFF
TRBV7-8,.,TRBJ2-2,once,TGTGCCAGCAGCTTAGCGGGAGGTCGGACCGGGGAGCTGTTTTTT,CASSLAGGRTGELFF
TRBV20-1,.,TRBJ1-1,.,TGCAGTGCTAGGAGGTGGGAGCGCAAGAACACTGAAGCTTTCTTT,CSARRWERKNTEAFF
TRBV7-3,TRBD2,TRBJ2-5,.,TGTGCCAGCAGCTTAAGTGGCGGGGGGGCAGATGAGCACTTC,CASSLSGGGADEHF
TRBV7-2,.,TRBJ1-2,.,TGTGCCAGCAGCCAAGGCGGTGCAGCTGACTACACCTTC,CASSQGGAADYTF
TRBV15,.,TRBJ2-5,.,TGTGCCTCCGACGGAGGGTCAGACCAAGAGACCCAGTACTTC,CASDGGSDQETQYF
TRBV9,.,TRBJ1-1,.,TGTGCCAGCAGCGACTACAGTGGGGTTGAAGCTTTCTTT,CASSDYSGVEAFF
TRBV2,.,TRBJ2-6,.,TGTGCCAGCGGGGACGCGGGCACCTATGGGCACAACGTTGTCCCATTC,CASGDAGTYGHNVVPF
TRBV6-1,.,TRBJ1-2,.,TGTGCCAGCAGAACGGACAGTAACTATGGCTACACCTTC,CASRTDSNYGYTF
TRBV7-2,.,TRBJ1-6,.,TGTGCCAGCAGCTTGGTCCCATCACGTGCGAACCCCGGGTTT,CASSLVPSRANPGF
TRBV5-4,.,TRBJ2-1,.,TGTGCCAGCAGTGTTACAAGGGCTTCTTCCAATGAGCAGTTCTTC,CASSVTRASSNEQFF
TRBV9,.,TRBJ2-3,once,.,CASREEQYFGTGNF
TRBV7-8,TRBD1,TRBJ2-1,.,TGTGCCAGCAGCTTGGACAGGGGTGCTGCTAGCGACAGTCAGTTCTTC,CASSLDRGAASDSQFF
TRBV19,.,TRBJ1-6,.,TGTGCCAGTAGCCTCCGGGATCCGAATTCACCCCTCCACTTT,CASSLRDPNSPLHF
TRBV5-6,.,TRBJ1-2,.,TGTGCCAGCAGCTTGGAGAGGGGACACTTCTATGGCTACACCTTC,CASSLERGHFYGYTF
TRBV12-3/TRBV12-4,.,TRBJ1-5,.,TGTGCCAGCGGCCGCGGGGGCACAGATACGCAGCATTTT,CASGRGGTDTQHF
TRBV12-3/TRBV12-4,.,TRBJ1-1,.,TGTGCCAGCAGTTTATTGGGAGACACTGAAGCTTTCTTT,CASSLLGDTEAFF
TRBV9,.,TRBJ2-7,once,TGTGCCAGCAGCGCCCTAGAGCCCCTACTCTACGAGCAGTACTTC,CASSALEPLLYEQYF
TRBV2,TRBD1,TRBJ2-3,once,TGTGCCAGCAGCTCCGGGACAGATACGCAGAATTTTTACTTT,CASSSGTDTQNFYF
TRBV7-3,.,TRBJ1-1,.,TGTGCCAGCAGCTTAGCTCTGACTGGGAACACTAAAGCGTTCTTT,CASSLALTGNTKAFF
TRBV7-9,.,TRBJ2-6,.,TGTGCCAGCAGCGCCGGGGCAGGGCCCCAAGCCACCCACCTGACTTTC,CASSAGAGPQATHLTF
TRBV5-8,.,TRBJ1-5,few,TGTGCCAGCAGCCATACTAGGACTCAGCCCCAGCATTTT,CASSHTRTQPQHF
TRBV7-2,TRBD1,TRBJ1-2,few,TGTGCCAGCAGCCAGGGACAGGGACGACCTACGAGCAGTTACACCTTC,CASSQGQGRPTSSYTF
TRBV5-1,.,TRBJ2-1,.,TGCGCCAGCAGCCCCTCCGGGGGCGGCAATAGCGATGAGCAGTTCTTC,CASSPSGGGNSDEQFF
TRBV9,TRBD1,TRBJ2-3,.,TGTGCCAGCAGCGAAGGGGGGACAGGGGATAACACTGATTTT,CASSEGGTGDNTDF
TRBV11-3,.,TRBJ2-1,once,TGTGCCAGCAGCTCACGGGTGAGGGGGAGCTCCTACAATGAGCAGTTCTTC,CASSSRVRGSSYNEQFF
TRBV9,.,TRBJ2-5,.,TGTGCCAGCGGCAGAGGTGGCGAGCATGAGACCCAGTACTTC,CASGRGGEHETQYF
TRBV7-9,.,TRBJ1-2,.,.,CASSFGGGSNYGDTF
TRBV15,TRBD2,TRBJ2-1,many,TGTGCCACCAGCAGATTAGCGGGAGAGGAGCAGTTCTTC,CATSRLAGEEQFF
TRBV7-6,.,TRBJ2-7,.,TGTGCCAGCAGCGAGGGGACCTTCGGGACGGGCGAGCAGTACTTC,CASSEGTFGTGEQYF
TRBV2,TRBD2,TRBJ2-3,few,TGTGCCAGCGCCGGGACTAGCGGAATAGATACGCAGTATTTT,CASAGTSGIDTQYF
TRBV9,.,TRBJ1-2,.,TGTGCCAGCAGCTTACGCGACCCCACAGATACCCAGTTC,CASSLRDPTDTQF